Listed here are 13 T cell receptor beta chains from one sample, sequenced in a study of blood T cells in healthy people across ages. Sample-barcoded 5' priming and a J-beta primer mix drove a second PCR of about 7 to 11 cycles. Via MiXCR, TCRdb re-called the 5' RACE reads, giving one row per CDR3 protein. This sample has hundreds of thousands of distinct CDR3 sequences, with less than 40% found just once. Sequenced sample: blood. The source of these receptors is a woman of 80 years or more in good health.

The CDR3, as DNA: TGTGCCAGCAGTTACCGGGGCGGGCCACAGGAGACCCAGTACTTC. Residues: CASSYRGGPQETQYF. The chain recombines TRBV6-6 with TRBJ2-5, with D perhaps being TRBD1 or TRBD2 (5 bases each). This CDR3 contains 15 residues. The V end lost 2 bases, the J end lost 5 bases, and 15 bases lay between the germline ends. Germline values: CDR1 MNHNY, CDR2 SVGAGI (reference sequence).

This clonotype was found many times. V usage is TRBV30 and J usage is TRBJ1-2; D perhaps matches TRBD1 (6 bases). The V and J ends lost 2 bases and 2 bases respectively, with 9 bases between them. The germline gives CDR1 GTSNPN, CDR2 SVGIG (reference sequence). The CDR3 runs 13 residues. DNA for the CDR3: TGTGCCTGGAGTCATGGGGGCAACTATGGCTACACCTTC. Translated: CAWSHGGNYGYTF. The whole variable domain, filled in from reference TRBV30 and TRBJ1-2, reads SQTIHQWPATLVQPVGSPLSLECTVEGTSNPNLYWYRQAAGRGLQLLFYSVGIGQISSEVPQNLSASRPQDRQFILSSKKLLLSDSGFYLCAWSHGGNYGYTFGSGTRLTVV.

This clonotype has ten or more counts. The V gene is TRBV10-3, the J gene TRBJ2-7; 8 bases align to TRBD1. This CDR3 region has 13 residues. J lost 6 bases, V lost 6 bases, and 7 bases had no gene match. Germline V CDR1 and CDR2: ENHRY, SYGVKD. The CDR3 is CAIRMKQGGEQYF. DNA for the CDR3: TGTGCCATCAGGATGAAACAGGGGGGCGAGCAGTACTTC.

The chain recombines TRBV20-1 with TRBJ2-3; the D call may be TRBD1 or TRBD2 (5 bases each). The length of the CDR3 is 15 residues. Germline V CDR1 and CDR2: DFQATT, SNEGSKA (reference sequence). V lost 3 bases and J 2 bases, leaving 15 bases between the germline ends. CDR3 bases: TGCAGTGCTAGTGGGGGTTGGGTGCCCACAGATACGCAGTATTTT. Translation gives CSASGGWVPTDTQYF.

The gene calls are TRBV10-2 and TRBJ2-1; 8 bases are shared with TRBD2. Germline CDR1 is WSHSY and CDR2 is SAAADI. V gave up 2 bases and J gave up 9 bases; unmatched junction bases: 9. CDR3 length equals 15 residues. The CDR3 DNA sequence: TGCGCCAGCAGTGAGATAGCGGGAATCGCGATTGAGCAGTTCTTC. Its protein is CASSEIAGIAIEQFF.

This clonotype has just a few counts. This chain connects TRBV15 to TRBJ1-5; possible D gene TRBD1, 5 bases. Per germline, CDR1 LNHNV and CDR2 YYDKDF (reference sequence). The length of the CDR3 is 13 residues. Trimming pared 5 bases from V and 5 bases from J, leaving 10 bases between. DNA for the CDR3: TGTGCCACCAGCCCATCGACAGATCAGCCCCAGCATTTT. Protein product: CATSPSTDQPQHF.

Notes on this clonotype: This could be a read error, since a much larger clone is one nucleotide away. Because the CDR3 is missing its conserved closing phenylalanine or tryptophan, this is likely a read error. The V gene is TRBV7-3, the J gene TRBJ2-3; TRBD2 matches at 8 bases. CDR3 size: 16 residues. Trimming removed 5 bases from V and 5 bases from J; junction bases left unmatched: 12. Germline-derived CDR1 and CDR2 are SGHTA and FQGTGA. CDR3 nucleotides: TGTGCCAGCAGCGCCCAACCGGGACTAGGAGGAGATACGCAGTATATT. Protein sequence: CASSAQPGLGGDTQYI.

This clonotype was counted at least ten times. The V and J genes are TRBV10-3 and TRBJ2-3; 8 bases map to TRBD1. Germline V gene lookup returns CDR1 ENHRY and CDR2 SYGVKD. Trimming removed 4 bases from V and 1 base from J; junction bases left unmatched: 7. CDR3 size: 16 residues. CDR3 sequence: CAISGQDRVGTDTQYF. In DNA, the CDR3 is TGTGCCATCAGTGGCCAGGACAGGGTAGGCACAGATACGCAGTATTTT.

The chain links TRBV28 to TRBJ2-7, with D possibly TRBD1 on 5 matching bases. The V end was cut by 6 bases, the J end by 1 base, with 10 bases between. CDR3 length: 13 residues. Germline V CDR1 and CDR2: MDHEN, SYDVKM. CDR3 in amino acids: CASRFGASYEQYF. The CDR3 DNA reads TGTGCCAGCAGGTTTGGGGCGTCCTACGAGCAGTACTTC. Drawing the rest from reference TRBV28 and TRBJ2-7, the complete variable domain is DVKVTQSSRYLVKRTGEKVFLECVQDMDHENMFWYRQDPGLGLRLIYFSYDVKMKEKGDIPEGYSVSREKKERFSLILESASTNQTSMYLCASRFGASYEQYFGPGTRLTVT.

This clonotype was recorded many times. This chain uses TRBV4-1 with TRBJ2-7; maybe TRBD2 (5 bases). The CDR3 sequence is 16 residues long. CDR1 MGHRA and CDR2 YSYEKL come from the germline V gene. V lost 1 base and J lost 0, with 13 bases in between. CDR3 region: CASSQGGATHSYEQYF. DNA of the CDR3: TGCGCCAGCAGCCAAGGGGGAGCCACTCACTCCTACGAGCAGTACTTC.

A word on this clonotype: Possible read error: a much larger clone is one base away. This chain joins TRBV6-5 and TRBJ2-1; the D gene is possibly TRBD2 (5 bases). This CDR3 is 16 amino acids long. Germline V gives CDR1 MNHEY, CDR2 SVGAGI. The CDR3 sequence: CANSYGPPRRYNEQFF. The DNA for the CDR3 is TGTGCCAACAGTTACGGACCCCCGAGGAGGTACAATGAGCAGTTCTTC.

This clonotype was counted ten times or more. The chain uses TRBV9 and TRBJ2-4; D may match TRBD1 or TRBD2 (5 bases each). Germline-derived CDR1 and CDR2 are SGDLS and YYNGEE. Trimming stripped 3 bases from V and 8 bases from J, with 18 bases between. This CDR3 is 15 amino acids long. CDR3 DNA sequence: TGTGCCAGCAGCGAGCCCCATGGGGGTGGTGACATTCAGTACTTC. Translated: CASSEPHGGGDIQYF.

The chain uses TRBV5-1 and TRBJ2-2; the D is unclear. This CDR3 has 15 amino acids. CDR1 SGHRS and CDR2 YFSETQ come from the germline V gene. The V and J ends lost 3 bases and 0 bases respectively, with 9 bases between them. This chain's CDR3 is CASSWARSNTGELFF. In DNA, the CDR3 is TGCGCCAGCAGCTGGGCTAGATCGAACACCGGGGAGCTGTTTTTT.